This T cell receptor beta chain stems from a study of regulatory T cells in long-lasting Graves disease. Sequencing libraries for TCR beta were prepared with iRepertoire HTBI primers and Arm-PCR of CDR3 regions. TCRdb itself ran the multiplex PCR reads through MiXCR, one entry per CDR3 protein. The data hold roughly 400,000 distinct CDR3 sequences, with 14% to 15% observed a single time. Noted time point: newly diagnosed GD, antithyroid drugs for less than 3 months. RNA from PBMCs was the source of the TCR library. V gave up 8 bases and J gave up 0 bases, with 4 bases separating them. CDR3 length equals 11 residues. The data were also submitted as part of a second study, on T cells in Graves' hyperthyroidism and ophthalmopathy.

The sample consisted of peripheral blood mononuclear cells (PBMCs), taken at new diagnosis, from a patient treated with antithyroid drugs. This sequence was found in a woman in her forties with Graves disease. V and J are TRBV12-3 or TRBV12-4 and TRBJ1-1, with unresolved D. CDR3 in amino acids: CASLVNTEAFF. The CDR3 DNA follows: TGTGCCAGCCTGGTGAACACTGAAGCTTTCTTT.